One and the same sample provided the 24 T cell receptor beta chains below, sequenced in a study of cytomegalovirus exposure and HLA in healthy donors. The assay was immunoSEQ multiplex PCR, and TCRdb's table has in-frame clones only and misses some. The table shows tens of thousands of clones, with about 91% occurring only once. Sequencing was done on a sample of PBMCs. The receptors come from a woman aged 18-35 years in good health and CMV-seronegative.

The chain is built from TRBV10-3 and TRBJ2-1, with 11 bases identical to TRBD1. After removal of 10 bases from V and 7 bases from J, the junction contained 9 bases not matched to a gene. CDR3 length equals 14 residues. Germline CDR1 is ENHRY and CDR2 is SYGVKD. CDR3 in amino acids: CATGQGARKNEQFF. The CDR3 DNA reads TGTGCCACCGGACAGGGGGCCAGGAAAAATGAGCAGTTCTTC.

CDR3 coding DNA: TGTGCCATCAGTGAGCGGGTAGGAGCCGGGGAGCTGTTTTTT. Residues: CAISERVGAGELFF. The rearrangement links TRBV10-3 to TRBJ2-2; no clear D gene. CDR1 is ENHRY, CDR2 SYGVKD, per germline. V dropped 2 bases and J dropped 6 bases, with 10 bases sitting between them. This CDR3 spans 14 amino acids.

The V gene is TRBV19, the J gene TRBJ2-1; 10 nucleotides line up with TRBD2. The CDR3 has 16 amino acids. Germline-derived CDR1 and CDR2 are LNHDA and SQIVND (reference sequence). The V segment lost 4 bases and the J segment 6 bases; nucleotides outside the gene matches: 9. CDR3 DNA sequence: TGTGCCAGTAGTAAAGAAGGGACTAGCGCCTTCAATGAGCAGTTCTTC. Protein: CASSKEGTSAFNEQFF.

This clone was found once. The V and J genes are TRBV5-1 and TRBJ2-3; no reliable D call. CDR1 SGHRS and CDR2 YFSETQ come from the germline V gene. V lost 1 base, J lost 6 bases, and 15 bases lay in between. The CDR3 has 15 residues. The CDR3 protein is CASSLSDLNSDTQYF. The CDR3 coding sequence is TGCGCCAGCAGCTTGTCCGACTTGAATTCGGATACGCAGTATTTT.

This chain links TRBV28 with TRBJ2-7; D may be TRBD1 (6 bases). This CDR3 has 13 amino acids. CDR1 is MDHEN, CDR2 SYDVKM, per germline. The V end was cut by 2 bases, the J end by 3 bases, with 8 bases between. The CDR3 region has the DNA TGTGCCAGCAGTTTAGTGACAGGCTACGAGCAGTACTTC. It specifies CASSLVTGYEQYF.

J is TRBJ2-3 and V is TRBV4-1, with D tentatively TRBD2 (7 bases). The CDR3 has 16 amino acids. Germline V gene lookup returns CDR1 MGHRA and CDR2 YSYEKL. The germline V and J ends were trimmed by 1 base and 0 bases, with 11 bases remaining between them. The CDR3 nucleotides read TGCGCCAGCAGCCAAGTTGGGGGGGCTAGCACAGATACGCAGTATTTT. It translates to CASSQVGGASTDTQYF.

This clone was recorded a few times. This chain links TRBV5-8 with TRBJ1-5; D unclear. The CDR3 extends over 14 amino acids. Germline assignment: CDR1 SGHTS and CDR2 YDEGEE. The germline V and J ends were trimmed by 0 bases and 11 bases, with 15 bases remaining between them. Here the CDR3 reads CASSLALGSGAQHF. CDR3 DNA: TGTGCCAGCAGCTTGGCTCTTGGGTCCGGAGCCCAGCATTTT.

The table lists this clone with a count of one. The chain uses TRBV28 and TRBJ2-3; D might be TRBD2 (6 bases). Germline values: CDR1 MDHEN, CDR2 SYDVKM. The V and J ends lost 3 bases and 2 bases respectively, with 15 bases between them. This CDR3 is 16 amino acids long. This CDR3 is CASSLYAGRPTDTQYF. As DNA, the CDR3 is TGTGCCAGCAGTTTGTACGCCGGGAGACCCACAGATACGCAGTATTTT. The variable domain in full, completed from reference TRBV28 and TRBJ2-3, reads DVKVTQSSRYLVKRTGEKVFLECVQDMDHENMFWYRQDPGLGLRLIYFSYDVKMKEKGDIPEGYSVSREKKERFSLILESASTNQTSMYLCASSLYAGRPTDTQYFGPGTRLTVL.

The chain uses TRBV6-1 and TRBJ1-5; 8 bases are shared with TRBD1. CDR3 size: 15 residues. Losses at the gene ends were 0 bases for V and 9 bases for J; bases not matched to a gene: 7. Germline V gene lookup returns CDR1 MNHNS and CDR2 SASEGT. The CDR3, as DNA: TGTGCCAGCAGTGAAGCGGAGACAGGGGTCCCGCCCCAGCATTTT. The encoded protein is CASSEAETGVPPQHF.

V usage is TRBV9 and J usage is TRBJ1-1, with D possibly matching TRBD1 (5 bases). The germline V and J ends were trimmed by 3 bases and 7 bases, with 13 bases remaining between them. Germline CDR1 reads SGDLS; CDR2 reads YYNGEE. There are 13 residues in the CDR3. The CDR3, as DNA: TGTGCCAGCAGCGCGGGACTAAAGAATGAAGCTTTCTTT. Encoded protein: CASSAGLKNEAFF.

This chain links TRBV7-9 with TRBJ2-5; 7 nucleotides match TRBD2. Germline values: CDR1 SEHNR, CDR2 FQNEAQ (reference sequence). Trimming at V came to 0 bases and at J to 5 bases, leaving 15 bases not matched to a gene. This CDR3 spans 18 amino acids. For the CDR3, the DNA is TGTGCCAGCAGCTTAGCGAGGGTTGCTAGCGGAAATCTGGAGACCCAGTACTTC. It yields the protein CASSLARVASGNLETQYF. Full variable domain (remainder filled in from reference TRBV7-9 and TRBJ2-5): DTGVSQNPRHKITKRGQNVTFRCDPISEHNRLYWYRQTLGQGPEFLTYFQNEAQLEKSRLLSDRFSAERPKGSFSTLEIQRTEQGDSAMYLCASSLARVASGNLETQYFGPGTRLLVL.

The chain links TRBV13 to TRBJ2-1; TRBD1 is a possible D gene (6 bases). The V and J ends lost 1 base and 12 bases respectively, with 10 bases between them. CDR3 length equals 12 residues. CDR1 and CDR2 (germline): PRHDT, FYEKMQ (reference sequence). In nucleotides, the CDR3 is TGTGCCAGCAGCTTAGAACAGGGACCGCAGTTCTTC. It translates to CASSLEQGPQFF.

The chain couples TRBV19 to TRBJ1-2; 7 bases agree with TRBD1. The CDR3 totals 15 residues. The ends lost 4 bases at V and 2 bases at J; junction bases unmatched: 7. Germline-derived CDR1 and CDR2 are LNHDA and SQIVND (reference sequence). The CDR3 region has the DNA TGTGCCAGTAGTAACCGGAGGGACAGAAACTATGGCTACACCTTC. Translated: CASSNRRDRNYGYTF.

V usage is TRBV18 and J usage is TRBJ2-3; 7 bases map to TRBD1. The length of the CDR3 is 16 residues. Germline V lookup: CDR1 KGHSH, CDR2 LQKENI. V was clipped by 4 bases and J by 1 base; unmatched bases: 8. The CDR3 DNA sequence: TGTGCCAGCTCACATGGGACAGCCCTCGGCACAGATACGCAGTATTTT. Translating gives CASSHGTALGTDTQYF.

The V gene is TRBV12-5, the J gene TRBJ2-6; D call uncertain. In germline, CDR1 is LGHNT, CDR2 FRNRAP. Trimming took 2 bases from V and 13 from J, leaving 18 bases between them. CDR3 size: 15 residues. The chain's CDR3 is CASGLSTDSLGVLTF. CDR3 bases: TGTGCTAGTGGTTTGTCCACTGACTCCCTCGGAGTCCTGACTTTC.

The J gene is TRBJ2-2, the V gene TRBV5-4; 13 bases agree with TRBD2. CDR1 is SGHNT and CDR2 is YYREEE in the germline V gene (reference sequence). The CDR3 has 17 residues. Unmatched junction bases numbered 10, after V lost 4 bases and J lost 7 bases. CDR3 in amino acids: CASSREPGLAGIGELFF. In DNA, the CDR3 is TGTGCCAGCAGCCGGGAGCCGGGACTAGCGGGAATCGGGGAGCTGTTTTTT.

This clone occurred once. This chain connects TRBV5-8 to TRBJ1-6; D might be TRBD1 (5 bases). V gave up 4 bases and J gave up 19 bases, with 21 bases separating them. Germline V CDR1 and CDR2: SGHTS, YDEGEE. The CDR3 sequence is 13 residues long. CDR3 protein: CASSLLLTDILHF. The CDR3 region has the DNA TGTGCCAGCAGCCTCCTACTGACAGACATATTGCACTTT.

The V and J genes are TRBV5-1 and TRBJ1-2; no clear D gene. V lost 5 bases to trimming and J lost 2 bases, with 16 bases between them. CDR1 is SGHRS, CDR2 YFSETQ, per germline. This CDR3 has 15 residues. The DNA for the CDR3 is TGCGCCAGCAGTAATCGGGGAAACTCCAACTATGGCTACACCTTC. Its protein product is CASSNRGNSNYGYTF.

The table lists this clone with a few counts. The V gene is TRBV6-1, the J gene TRBJ2-3, with 8 bases aligning to TRBD2. Germline V gives CDR1 MNHNS, CDR2 SASEGT. V shed 4 bases, J shed 1 base, and the junction held 4 bases outside the gene matches. The CDR3 is 15 amino acids. Written as DNA, the CDR3 is TGTGCCAGCAGTGGGATAGCGGGGCGCACAGATACGCAGTATTTT. Protein sequence: CASSGIAGRTDTQYF.

This chain connects TRBV27 to TRBJ1-4; D is perhaps TRBD1 (5 bases). V was shortened by 2 bases and J by 7 bases, with 11 bases between the two germline ends. CDR1 is MNHEY and CDR2 is SMNVEV in the germline V gene (reference sequence). This CDR3 comprises 14 residues. CDR3 in amino acids: CASSLQGAGEKLFF. The CDR3 DNA sequence: TGTGCCAGCAGTTTACAAGGGGCCGGTGAAAAACTGTTTTTT.

The chain employs TRBV9 and TRBJ1-2; the D is unclear. The V gene lost 3 bases and the J gene lost 4 bases, with 13 bases spanning the gap. Germline V gene sequence: CDR1 SGDLS, CDR2 YYNGEE. This CDR3 comprises 14 residues. The CDR3: CASSGGSTRYGYTF. CDR3 DNA sequence: TGTGCCAGCAGCGGAGGAAGCACCCGCTATGGCTACACCTTC.

V gene TRBV6-5 combines with J gene TRBJ1-5, with 8 bases aligning to TRBD1. This CDR3 contains 15 residues. Per germline, CDR1 MNHEY and CDR2 SVGAGI. With 6 bases clipped from V and 0 bases from J, the junction kept 4 bases outside the gene matches. The CDR3 coding sequence is TGTGCCAGCAGAGACAGGGGCCATAGCAATCAGCCCCAGCATTTT. This gives the protein CASRDRGHSNQPQHF.

This chain links TRBV5-1 with TRBJ2-3, with 13 bases aligning to TRBD2. The junction had 1 base not matched to a gene; V was cut back by 5 bases and J by 1 base. The CDR3 totals 15 residues. CDR1 SGHRS and CDR2 YFSETQ come from the germline V gene. The CDR3 nucleotides read TGCGCCAGCAGAGGGACTAGCGGGGGCACAGATACGCAGTATTTT. Protein product: CASRGTSGGTDTQYF.

The chain links TRBV19 to TRBJ2-1; 8 bases line up with TRBD1. Germline CDR1 reads LNHDA; CDR2 reads SQIVND (reference sequence). Losses at the gene ends were 4 bases for V and 15 bases for J; bases not matched to a gene: 14. The CDR3 has 14 residues. The CDR3 loop reads CASSTSRQGALWFF. In nucleotides, the CDR3 is TGTGCCAGTAGTACCTCGCGTCAGGGGGCTTTATGGTTCTTC.